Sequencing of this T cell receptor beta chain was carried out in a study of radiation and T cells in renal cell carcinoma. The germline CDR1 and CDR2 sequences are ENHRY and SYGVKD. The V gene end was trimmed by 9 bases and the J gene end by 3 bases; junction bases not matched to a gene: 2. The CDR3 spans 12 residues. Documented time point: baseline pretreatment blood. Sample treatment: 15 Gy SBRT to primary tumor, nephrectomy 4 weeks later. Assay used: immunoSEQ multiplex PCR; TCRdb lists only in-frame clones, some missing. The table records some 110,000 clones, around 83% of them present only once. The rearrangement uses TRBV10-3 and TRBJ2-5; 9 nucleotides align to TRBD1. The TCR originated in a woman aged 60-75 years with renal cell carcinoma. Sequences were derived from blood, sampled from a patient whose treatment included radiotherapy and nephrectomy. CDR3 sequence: CAIGTGKETQYF. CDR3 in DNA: TGTGCCATTGGGACAGGGAAAGAGACCCAGTACTTC.